Described below is a single T cell receptor (beta chain) sequence and its context. Its antigen is undetermined. Looked up from germline, CDR1 is DFQATT and CDR2 is SNEGSKA (reference sequence). This CDR3 has 13 amino acids. Healthy donors provided the buffy coats that yielded the PBMC. Per subset, duplicate vials of 150,000 sorted CD8+ T cells supplied RNA. This sample was included in a study of human CD8 memory T cell subsets. General study points: Stem-like memory and precursor exhausted T cells, unlike effector memory cells, were similarly highly diverse.

Libraries targeted TCR beta using 5' RACE with UMIs. Using the 5' RACE reads, TCRdb records one entry per CDR3 protein without DNA. This table lists about 20,000 distinct CDR3 sequences. This TCR was recovered from a human donor in good health. The sequenced sample was CD8+ T cells from PBMCs. V is TRBV20-1 and J is TRBJ2-5. The CDR3 sequence is CSARGLSEETQYF.